These 13 T cell receptor beta chains originate from one sample sequenced in a study of blood T cells in healthy people across ages. The second PCR ran about 6 to 11 cycles with a sample-barcoded 5' primer and J-beta primers. TCRdb reprocessed the 5' RACE reads with MiXCR, giving one entry per CDR3 protein. The repertoire holds about 1.8 million distinct CDR3 sequences, with 49% as singletons. Sequencing was done on a sample of blood. All receptors come from a woman aged 40 to 50 in good health.

This chain uses TRBV29-1 with TRBJ1-2, with D hard to call. The CDR3 totals 12 residues. CDR1 and CDR2 from the germline V gene are SQVTM and ANQGSEA. The V end was cut by 7 bases, the J end by 4 bases, with 13 bases between. This CDR3 reads CSDSDRPYGYTF. In DNA form, the CDR3 reads TGCAGCGACAGCGACCGACCCTATGGCTACACCTTC.

V gene TRBV19 combines with J gene TRBJ1-6; no definite D call. V lost 3 bases and J lost 9, with 6 bases in between. The CDR3 is 12 residues long. The V gene's germline CDR1 is LNHDA and CDR2 SQIVND (reference sequence). The CDR3 bases are TGTGCCAGTAGTATCGCGGCTTCACCCCTCCACTTT. Protein product: CASSIAASPLHF.

This clonotype appeared a few times. At one end the junction does not follow the germline gene, possibly because of a read error. This chain's CDR3 is CSVQGTATQYF. The CDR3 DNA sequence: TGCAGCGTTCAGGGGACAGCTACGCAGTATTTT. V gene TRBV29-1 combines with J gene TRBJ2-3; 7 bases fit TRBD1. The CDR3 is 11 residues long. CDR1 and CDR2 (germline): SQVTM, ANQGSEA.

This rearrangement joins TRBV2 to TRBJ2-5; 12 nucleotides match TRBD2. The J call is uncertain, as TRBJ2-7 better fits the DNA end. Germline CDR1 and CDR2: SNHLY and FYNNEI. The CDR3 extends over 18 amino acids. CDR3 nucleotide sequence: TGTGCCACCACGACTAGCGGGGGAGGGGTTGGGTCGATGCACGAGCAGTACTTC. Encoded protein: CATTTSGGGVGSMHEQYF.

The V and J genes are TRBV24-1 and TRBJ2-5, with 7 bases matching TRBD1. Germline V CDR1 and CDR2: KGHDR, SFDVKD. V trimming: 3 bases; J trimming: 1 base; junction bases outside the gene matches: 4. This CDR3 contains 15 residues. The CDR3 nucleotides are TGTGCCACCAGTGATCCGGGACAGAGCCAAGAGACCCAGTACTTC. Amino acid sequence: CATSDPGQSQETQYF.

There are a few counts of this clonotype. The rearrangement joins TRBV4-2 to TRBJ2-4; 10 positions match TRBD1. Trimming at V came to 0 bases and at J to 1 base, leaving 9 bases not matched to a gene. The CDR3 contains 19 residues. The V gene's germline CDR1 is LGHNA and CDR2 YNFKEQ. The CDR3: CASSQDLRTGGSAKNIQYF. As DNA, the CDR3 is TGTGCCAGCAGCCAAGACCTAAGGACAGGGGGGTCGGCCAAAAACATTCAGTACTTC.

The chain is built from TRBV10-3 and TRBJ2-1; TRBD2 matches at 8 bases. TRBJ2-7 matches the DNA end more closely, so the J call is doubtful. The CDR3 consists of 17 residues. Germline-derived CDR1 and CDR2 are ENHRY and SYGVKD. CDR3 in amino acids: CAISEGGGRSTYNEQYF. For the CDR3, the DNA is TGTGCCATCAGTGAGGGCGGGGGGAGATCGACCTACAATGAGCAGTACTTC.

In this sample, this clonotype turned up a few times. Just one base apart from a much larger clone, this may be a read error. The chain employs TRBV5-6 and TRBJ2-1, with a tentative D call TRBD2 (6 bases). Looked up from germline, CDR1 is SGHDT and CDR2 is YYEEEE. The length of the CDR3 is 13 residues. Trimming took 4 bases from V and 5 from J, leaving 10 bases between them. DNA of the CDR3: TGTGCCAGCAGCCCGGGGGACCACAATGAGCAGTTCTTC. Protein: CASSPGDHNEQFF.

In its sample, this clonotype was seen a few times. The chain combines TRBV13 with TRBJ2-3, with a possible D match to TRBD1 (5 bases). The CDR3 spans 14 residues. Per the germline V gene, CDR1 is PRHDT and CDR2 is FYEKMQ (reference sequence). Trimming removed 3 bases from V and 4 bases from J, with 11 bases in between. The DNA of the CDR3 is TGTGCCAGCAGCTTCGGTCAGGGCTCAGATACGCAGTATTTT. It is translated as CASSFGQGSDTQYF.

This clonotype was found a few times. V and J are TRBV9 and TRBJ2-1, with 7 positions matching TRBD2. The ends lost 0 bases at V and 0 bases at J; junction bases unmatched: 9. Germline loops: CDR1 SGDLS, CDR2 YYNGEE. The CDR3 sequence is 18 residues long. CDR3 residues: CASSVASSGVSSYNEQFF. CDR3 in DNA: TGTGCCAGCAGCGTAGCGTCCAGCGGGGTTAGCTCCTACAATGAGCAGTTCTTC.

This clonotype was seen a handful of times. The V call is TRBV2, the J call TRBJ2-7, with 7 bases that match TRBD1. With V trimmed by 6 bases and J by 3 bases, 8 bases remained unmatched. In germline, CDR1 is SNHLY, CDR2 FYNNEI. The CDR3 spans 14 residues. DNA for the CDR3: TGTGCCAGCAGGGAACAGGGGCGCGGCTACGAGCAGTACTTC. Translated, it gives CASREQGRGYEQYF.

This sequence joins TRBV12-3 or TRBV12-4 and TRBJ2-1; 9 bases align to TRBD1. V lost 10 bases and J lost 6; bases outside the gene matches: 10. This CDR3 is 14 amino acids long. The CDR3 protein is CAIKKDRGRNEQFF. CDR3 in DNA: TGTGCCATCAAGAAGGACAGGGGTCGCAATGAGCAGTTCTTC.

The genes are TRBV6-5 and TRBJ1-2; no definite D call. The CDR3 is 15 residues long. Trimming stripped 8 bases from V and 8 bases from J, with 24 bases between. The germline V gene encodes CDR1 MNHEY and CDR2 SVGAGI. The CDR3 reads CASRLDRWGGVGYTF. In DNA form, the CDR3 reads TGTGCCAGCCGTCTTGATCGCTGGGGTGGGGTCGGCTACACCTTC.